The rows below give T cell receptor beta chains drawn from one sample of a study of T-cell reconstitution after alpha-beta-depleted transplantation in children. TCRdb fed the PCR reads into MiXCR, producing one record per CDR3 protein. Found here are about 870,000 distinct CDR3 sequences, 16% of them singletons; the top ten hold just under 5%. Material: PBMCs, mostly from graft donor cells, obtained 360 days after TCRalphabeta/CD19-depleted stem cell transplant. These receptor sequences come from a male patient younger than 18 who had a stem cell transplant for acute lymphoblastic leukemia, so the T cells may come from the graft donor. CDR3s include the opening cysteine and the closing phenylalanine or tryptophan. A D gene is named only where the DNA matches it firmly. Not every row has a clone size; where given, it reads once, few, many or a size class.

DNA: TGTGCCAGCAGTTTAATCTCTCAAACGAGCTCCTACAATGAGCAGTTCTTC; CDR3: CASSLISQTSSYNEQFF; D: .; J: TRBJ2-1; size: few; V: TRBV12-3/TRBV12-4
DNA: TGCGCCAGCACCCTTGGGGGACTTAATGAAAAACTGTTTTTT; CDR3: CASTLGGLNEKLFF; D: .; J: TRBJ1-4; size: .; V: TRBV5-1
DNA: TGTGCCAGCAGCGTGACTAGCGGGAGTACGTCGATGTCGAGGACCCAGTACTTC; CDR3: CASSVTSGSTSMSRTQYF; D: TRBD2; J: TRBJ2-5; size: .; V: TRBV9
DNA: TGTGCCATCACCCCGTATTCTGCCTATGGCTACACCTTC; CDR3: CAITPYSAYGYTF; D: .; J: TRBJ1-2; size: .; V: TRBV10-3
DNA: TGTGCCAGCAGACCCGGACAGGGGAACTACAATGAGCAGTTCTTC; CDR3: CASRPGQGNYNEQFF; D: TRBD1; J: TRBJ2-1; size: .; V: TRBV6-1
DNA: TGTGCCACCAGTGATTTGACGCCTAGCGGCCTCTTCACCGGGGAGCTGTTTTTT; CDR3: CATSDLTPSGLFTGELFF; D: TRBD2; J: TRBJ2-2; size: many; V: TRBV24-1
DNA: TGTGCCAGCAGCTTAGCTGGGATCAACTCCTACGAGCAGTACTTC; CDR3: CASSLAGINSYEQYF; D: .; J: TRBJ2-7; size: few; V: TRBV7-9
DNA: TGTGCCAGCAGTTTTAGGGCGGGAATAACCTACGAGCAGTACTTC; CDR3: CASSFRAGITYEQYF; D: .; J: TRBJ2-7; size: many; V: TRBV12-3/TRBV12-4
DNA: TGTGCCAGCAGTTCTTACCTAGCGGGAGGCTACGAGCAGTACTTC; CDR3: CASSSYLAGGYEQYF; D: TRBD2; J: TRBJ2-7; size: few; V: TRBV7-2
DNA: TGTGCCAGCAGCCCCGGGACTAGATACACCTACGAGCAGTACTTC; CDR3: CASSPGTRYTYEQYF; D: TRBD2; J: TRBJ2-7; size: .; V: TRBV2
DNA: TGCGCCAGCACCCCGCAGGGCGTCGCATATGGCTACACCTTC; CDR3: CASTPQGVAYGYTF; D: .; J: TRBJ1-2; size: few; V: TRBV4-1